The TCR beta chain under discussion was sequenced for a study of blood T cell repertoires in COVID-19. Study-level information: There were acute and convalescent COVID-19 samples, and they came from the United States, Italy and Spain. Nucleic acid was either cDNA or gDNA, and it came from T cells, B-cell-depleted T cells, or PBMCs.

Per the germline V gene, CDR1 is SGHKS and CDR2 is YYEKEE (reference sequence). Trimming shortened V by 2 bases and J by 4 bases, and 10 bases separated the two germline ends. This CDR3 has 14 amino acids. As handled by the study authors: Reference gene primer amplification in the assay estimated nucleated cell counts. Only in-frame clones appear in the TCRdb table, and some are missing; sequencing was by immunoSEQ multiplex PCR. V and J calls and clone size are as listed in that table; D and trimming were resolved from the DNA. The sample lists some 290,000 clones, 75% to 90% seen once, with roughly 2% in the top ten.

Sequenced sample: peripheral blood. The V gene is TRBV5-5, the J gene TRBJ1-5, with a tentative D call TRBD1 (6 bases). This sequence originates from a woman aged 45 to 65 who had recovered from COVID-19. The CDR3: CASSFWQGNQPQHF. DNA for the CDR3: TGTGCCAGCAGCTTCTGGCAGGGGAATCAGCCCCAGCATTTT.